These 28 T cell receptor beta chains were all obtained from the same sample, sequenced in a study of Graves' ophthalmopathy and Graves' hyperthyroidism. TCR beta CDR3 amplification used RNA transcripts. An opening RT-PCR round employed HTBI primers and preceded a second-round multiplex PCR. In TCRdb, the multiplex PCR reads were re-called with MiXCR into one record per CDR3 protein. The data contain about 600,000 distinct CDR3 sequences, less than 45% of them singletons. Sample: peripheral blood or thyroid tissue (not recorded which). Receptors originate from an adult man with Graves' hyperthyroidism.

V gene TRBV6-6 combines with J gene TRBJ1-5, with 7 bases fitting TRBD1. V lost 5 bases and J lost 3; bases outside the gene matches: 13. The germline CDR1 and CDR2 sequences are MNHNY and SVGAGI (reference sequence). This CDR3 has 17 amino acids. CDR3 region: CASSEGGLGPVNQPQHF. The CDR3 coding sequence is TGTGCCAGCAGTGAAGGGGGCTTGGGGCCCGTCAATCAGCCCCAGCATTTT.

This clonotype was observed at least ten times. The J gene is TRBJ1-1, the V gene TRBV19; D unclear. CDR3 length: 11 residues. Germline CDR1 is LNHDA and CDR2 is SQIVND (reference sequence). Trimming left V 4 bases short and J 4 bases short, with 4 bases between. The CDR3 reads CASSTSTEAFF. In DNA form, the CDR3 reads TGTGCCAGTAGTACGTCCACTGAAGCTTTCTTT.

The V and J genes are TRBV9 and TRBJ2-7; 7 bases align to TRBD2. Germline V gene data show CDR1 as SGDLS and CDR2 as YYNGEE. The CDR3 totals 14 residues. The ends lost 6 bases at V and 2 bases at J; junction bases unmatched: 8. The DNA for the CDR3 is TGTGCCAGCAAATCTAGCGGCCCCACCTACGAGCAGTACTTC. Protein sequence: CASKSSGPTYEQYF.

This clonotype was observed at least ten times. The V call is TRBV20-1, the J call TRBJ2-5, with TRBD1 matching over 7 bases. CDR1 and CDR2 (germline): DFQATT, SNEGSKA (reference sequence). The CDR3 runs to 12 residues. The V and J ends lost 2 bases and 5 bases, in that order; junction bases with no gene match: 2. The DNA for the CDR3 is TGCAGTGCTAGAAGGGGGCCGGAGACCCAGTACTTC. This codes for CSARRGPETQYF.

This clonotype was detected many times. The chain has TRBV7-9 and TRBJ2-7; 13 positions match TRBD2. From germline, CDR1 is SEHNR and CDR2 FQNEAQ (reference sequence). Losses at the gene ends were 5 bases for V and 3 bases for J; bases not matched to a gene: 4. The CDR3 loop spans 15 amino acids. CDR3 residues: CASSRTSGSIYEQYF. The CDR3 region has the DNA TGTGCCAGCAGCCGGACTAGCGGGAGTATCTACGAGCAGTACTTC.

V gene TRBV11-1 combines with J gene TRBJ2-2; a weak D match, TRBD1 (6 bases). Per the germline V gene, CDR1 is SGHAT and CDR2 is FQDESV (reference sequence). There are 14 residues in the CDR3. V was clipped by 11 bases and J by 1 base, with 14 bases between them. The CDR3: CAWTETGNTGELFF. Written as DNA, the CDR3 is TGTGCCTGGACCGAGACAGGGAACACCGGGGAGCTGTTTTTT.

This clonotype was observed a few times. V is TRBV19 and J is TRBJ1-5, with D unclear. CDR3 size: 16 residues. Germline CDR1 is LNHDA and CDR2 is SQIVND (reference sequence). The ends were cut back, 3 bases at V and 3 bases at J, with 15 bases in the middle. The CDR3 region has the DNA TGTGCCAGTAGTATTAGTCAGGTGGTCGTCAATCAGCCCCAGCATTTT. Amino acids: CASSISQVVVNQPQHF.

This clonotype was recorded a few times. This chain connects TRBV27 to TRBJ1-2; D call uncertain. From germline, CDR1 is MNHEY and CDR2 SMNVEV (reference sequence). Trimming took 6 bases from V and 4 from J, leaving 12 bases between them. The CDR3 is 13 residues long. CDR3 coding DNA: TGTGCCAGCAGGGACCCCGAGGGCTATGGCTACACCTTC. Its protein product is CASRDPEGYGYTF.

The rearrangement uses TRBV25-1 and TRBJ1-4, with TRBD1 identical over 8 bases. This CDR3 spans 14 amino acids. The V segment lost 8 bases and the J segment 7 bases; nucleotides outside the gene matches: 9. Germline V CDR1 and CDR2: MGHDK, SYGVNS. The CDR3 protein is CASEQQGESEKLFF. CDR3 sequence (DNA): TGTGCCAGCGAGCAACAGGGGGAAAGTGAAAAACTGTTTTTT.

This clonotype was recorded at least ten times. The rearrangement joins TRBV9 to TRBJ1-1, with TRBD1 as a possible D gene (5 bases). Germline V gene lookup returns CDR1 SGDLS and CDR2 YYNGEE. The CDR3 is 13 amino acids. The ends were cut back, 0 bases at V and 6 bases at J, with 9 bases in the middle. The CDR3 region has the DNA TGTGCCAGCAGCGTAGAGGGGAGTTCTGAAGCTTTCTTT. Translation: CASSVEGSSEAFF.

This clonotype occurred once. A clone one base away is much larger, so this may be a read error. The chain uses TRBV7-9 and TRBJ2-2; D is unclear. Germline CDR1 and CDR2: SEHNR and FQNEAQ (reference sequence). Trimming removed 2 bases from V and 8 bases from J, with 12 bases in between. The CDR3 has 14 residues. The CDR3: CASSLYPRFGELFF. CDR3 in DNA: TGTGCCAGCAGCTTATACCCCCGGTTTGGGGAGCTGTTTTTT.

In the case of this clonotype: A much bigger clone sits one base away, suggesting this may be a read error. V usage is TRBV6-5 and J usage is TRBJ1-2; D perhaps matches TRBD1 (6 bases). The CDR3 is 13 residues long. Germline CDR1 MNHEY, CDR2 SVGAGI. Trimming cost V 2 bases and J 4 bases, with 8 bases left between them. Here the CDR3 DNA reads TGTGCCAGCAGTTACCCACAGGGCTATGGCTACACCTTC. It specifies CASSYPQGYGYTF.

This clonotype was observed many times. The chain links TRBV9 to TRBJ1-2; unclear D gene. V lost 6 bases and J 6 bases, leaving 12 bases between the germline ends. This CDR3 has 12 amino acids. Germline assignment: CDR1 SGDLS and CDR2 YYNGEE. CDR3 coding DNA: TGTGCCAGCACCGCCCAAGGGAATGGCTACACCTTC. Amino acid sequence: CASTAQGNGYTF.

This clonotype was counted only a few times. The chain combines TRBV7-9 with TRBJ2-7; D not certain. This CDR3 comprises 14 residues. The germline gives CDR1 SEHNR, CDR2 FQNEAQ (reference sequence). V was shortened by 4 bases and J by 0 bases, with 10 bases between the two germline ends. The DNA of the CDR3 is TGTGCCAGCAGCTGGGCAGTGAGCTCCTACGAGCAGTACTTC. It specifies CASSWAVSSYEQYF.

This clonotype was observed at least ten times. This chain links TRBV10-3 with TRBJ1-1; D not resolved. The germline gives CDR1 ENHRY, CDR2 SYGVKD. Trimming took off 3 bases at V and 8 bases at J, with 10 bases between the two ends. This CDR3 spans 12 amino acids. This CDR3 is CAISDTGPEAFF. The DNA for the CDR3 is TGTGCCATCAGTGACACCGGGCCCGAAGCTTTCTTT.

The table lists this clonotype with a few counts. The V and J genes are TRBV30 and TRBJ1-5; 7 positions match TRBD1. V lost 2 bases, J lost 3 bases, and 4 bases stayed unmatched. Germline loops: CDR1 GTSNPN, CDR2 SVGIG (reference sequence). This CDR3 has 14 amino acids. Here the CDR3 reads CAWSRRGNNQPQHF. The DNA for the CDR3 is TGTGCCTGGAGTCGCAGGGGGAACAATCAGCCCCAGCATTTT. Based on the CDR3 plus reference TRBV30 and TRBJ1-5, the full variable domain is SQTIHQWPATLVQPVGSPLSLECTVEGTSNPNLYWYRQAAGRGLQLLFYSVGIGQISSEVPQNLSASRPQDRQFILSSKKLLLSDSGFYLCAWSRRGNNQPQHFGDGTRLSIL.

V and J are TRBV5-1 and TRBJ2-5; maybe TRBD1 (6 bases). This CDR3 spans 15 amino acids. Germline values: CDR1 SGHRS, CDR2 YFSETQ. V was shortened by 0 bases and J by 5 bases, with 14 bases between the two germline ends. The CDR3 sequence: CASSLGPGAGETQYF. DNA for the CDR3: TGCGCCAGCAGCTTGGGGCCAGGGGCGGGTGAGACCCAGTACTTC. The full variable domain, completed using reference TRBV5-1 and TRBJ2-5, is KAGVTQTPRYLIKTRGQQVTLSCSPISGHRSVSWYQQTPGQGLQFLFEYFSETQRNKGNFPGRFSGRQFSNSRSEMNVSTLELGDSALYLCASSLGPGAGETQYFGPGTRLLVL.

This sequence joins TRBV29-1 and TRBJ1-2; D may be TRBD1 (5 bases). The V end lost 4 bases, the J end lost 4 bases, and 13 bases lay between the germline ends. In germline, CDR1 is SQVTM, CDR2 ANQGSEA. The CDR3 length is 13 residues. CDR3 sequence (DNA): TGCAGCGTTGCTGAACAGGCCGTCTATGGCTACACCTTC. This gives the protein CSVAEQAVYGYTF.

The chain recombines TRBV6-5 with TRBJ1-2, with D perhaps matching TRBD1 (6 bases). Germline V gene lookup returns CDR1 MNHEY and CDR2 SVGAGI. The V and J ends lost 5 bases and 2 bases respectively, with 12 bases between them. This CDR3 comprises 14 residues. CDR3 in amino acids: CASSRLTGNYGYTF. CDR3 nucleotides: TGTGCCAGCAGTCGATTGACAGGAAACTATGGCTACACCTTC.

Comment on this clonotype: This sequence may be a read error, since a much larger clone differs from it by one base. The CDR3 spells CASSLGGGRSGNTIYF. The DNA for the CDR3 is TGTGCCAGCAGCTTAGGAGGGGGCCGCTCTGGAAACACCATATATTTT. The genes are TRBV7-9 and TRBJ1-3; 7 nucleotides line up with TRBD1. The V gene end was trimmed by 1 base and the J gene end by 0 bases; junction bases not matched to a gene: 3. Germline loops: CDR1 SEHNR, CDR2 FQNEAQ (reference sequence). The CDR3 has 16 amino acids.

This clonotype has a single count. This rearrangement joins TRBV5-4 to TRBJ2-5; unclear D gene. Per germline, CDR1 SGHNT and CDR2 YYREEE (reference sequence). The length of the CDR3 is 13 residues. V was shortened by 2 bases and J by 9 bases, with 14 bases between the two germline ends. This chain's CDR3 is CASSFESNQPQYF. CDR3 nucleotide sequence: TGTGCCAGCAGCTTTGAGAGCAATCAGCCCCAGTACTTC. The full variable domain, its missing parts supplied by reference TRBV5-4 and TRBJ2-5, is ETGVTQSPTHLIKTRGQQVTLRCSSQSGHNTVSWYQQALGQGPQFIFQYYREEENGRGNFPPRFSGLQFPNYSSELNVNALELDDSALYLCASSFESNQPQYFGPGTRLLVL.

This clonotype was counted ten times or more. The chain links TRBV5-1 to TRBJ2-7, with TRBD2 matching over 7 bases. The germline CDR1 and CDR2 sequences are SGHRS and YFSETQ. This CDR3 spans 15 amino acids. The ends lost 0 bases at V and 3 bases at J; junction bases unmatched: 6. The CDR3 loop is CASSLGGAGDYEQYF. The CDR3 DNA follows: TGCGCCAGCAGCTTGGGAGGGGCGGGGGACTACGAGCAGTACTTC.

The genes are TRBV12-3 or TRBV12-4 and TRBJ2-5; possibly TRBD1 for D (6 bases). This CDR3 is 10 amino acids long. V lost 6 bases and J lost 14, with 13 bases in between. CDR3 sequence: CASRGGVPYF. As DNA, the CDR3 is TGTGCCAGCAGAGGGGGTGTCCCCTACTTC.

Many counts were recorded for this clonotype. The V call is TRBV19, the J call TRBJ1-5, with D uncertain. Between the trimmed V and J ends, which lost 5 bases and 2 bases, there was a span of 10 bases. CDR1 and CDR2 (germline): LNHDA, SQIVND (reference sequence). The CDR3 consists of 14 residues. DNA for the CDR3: TGTGCCAGTAGTGAGACCCGGGGCAATCAGCCCCAGCATTTT. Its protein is CASSETRGNQPQHF.

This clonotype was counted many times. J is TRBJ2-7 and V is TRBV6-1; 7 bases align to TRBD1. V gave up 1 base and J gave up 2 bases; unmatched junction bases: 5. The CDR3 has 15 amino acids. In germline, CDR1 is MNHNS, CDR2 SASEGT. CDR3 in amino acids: CASSEGGQLTYEQYF. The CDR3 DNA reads TGTGCCAGCAGTGAAGGGGGACAGTTAACCTACGAGCAGTACTTC.

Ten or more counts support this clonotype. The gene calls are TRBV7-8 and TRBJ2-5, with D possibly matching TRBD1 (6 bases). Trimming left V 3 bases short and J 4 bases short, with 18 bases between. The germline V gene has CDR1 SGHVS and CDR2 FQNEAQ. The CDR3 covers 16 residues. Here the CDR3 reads CASSLTGTTGGETQYF. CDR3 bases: TGTGCCAGCAGCTTGACCGGGACAACCGGTGGAGAGACCCAGTACTTC.

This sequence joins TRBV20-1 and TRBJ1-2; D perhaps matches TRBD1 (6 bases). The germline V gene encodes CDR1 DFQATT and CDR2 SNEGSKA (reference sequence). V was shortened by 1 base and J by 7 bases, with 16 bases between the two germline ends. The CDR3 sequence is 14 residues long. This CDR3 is CSARAEGTLGGYTF. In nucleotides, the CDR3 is TGCAGTGCTAGAGCCGAGGGGACACTCGGTGGCTACACCTTC.

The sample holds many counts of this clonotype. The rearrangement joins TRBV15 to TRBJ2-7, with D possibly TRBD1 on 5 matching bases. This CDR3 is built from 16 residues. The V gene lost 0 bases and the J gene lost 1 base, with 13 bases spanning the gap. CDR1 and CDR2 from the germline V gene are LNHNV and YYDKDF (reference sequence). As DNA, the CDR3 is TGTGCCACCAGCAGAGATCCGGGCAGGGCGTCCTACGAGCAGTACTTC. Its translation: CATSRDPGRASYEQYF.